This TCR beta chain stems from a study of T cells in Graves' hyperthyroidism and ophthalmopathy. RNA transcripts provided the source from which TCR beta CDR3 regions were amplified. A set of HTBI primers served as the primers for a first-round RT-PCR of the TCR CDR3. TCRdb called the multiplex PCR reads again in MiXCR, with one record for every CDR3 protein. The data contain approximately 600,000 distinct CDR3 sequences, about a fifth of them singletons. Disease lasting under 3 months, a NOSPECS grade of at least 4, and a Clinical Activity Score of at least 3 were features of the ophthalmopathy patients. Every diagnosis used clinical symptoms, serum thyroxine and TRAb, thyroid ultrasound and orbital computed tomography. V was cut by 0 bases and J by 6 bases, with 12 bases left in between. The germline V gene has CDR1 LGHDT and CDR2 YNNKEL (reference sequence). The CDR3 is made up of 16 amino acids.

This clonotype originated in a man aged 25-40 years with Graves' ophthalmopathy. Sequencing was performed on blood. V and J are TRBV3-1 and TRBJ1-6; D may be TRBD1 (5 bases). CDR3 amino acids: CASSQEGGDRNSPLHF. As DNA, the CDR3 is TGTGCCAGCAGCCAAGAAGGAGGGGACCGTAATTCACCCCTCCACTTT.